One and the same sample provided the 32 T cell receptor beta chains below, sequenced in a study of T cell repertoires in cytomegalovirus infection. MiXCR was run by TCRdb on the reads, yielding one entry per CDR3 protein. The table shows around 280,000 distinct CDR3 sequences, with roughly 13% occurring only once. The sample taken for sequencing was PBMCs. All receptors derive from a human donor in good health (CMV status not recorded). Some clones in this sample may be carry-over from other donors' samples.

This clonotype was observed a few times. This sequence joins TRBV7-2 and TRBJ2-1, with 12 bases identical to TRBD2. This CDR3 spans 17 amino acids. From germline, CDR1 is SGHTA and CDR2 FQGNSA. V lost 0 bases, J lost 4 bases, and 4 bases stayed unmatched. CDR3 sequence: CASSLALAGGAYNEQFF. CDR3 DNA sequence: TGTGCCAGCAGCTTAGCCCTAGCGGGAGGGGCGTACAATGAGCAGTTCTTC.

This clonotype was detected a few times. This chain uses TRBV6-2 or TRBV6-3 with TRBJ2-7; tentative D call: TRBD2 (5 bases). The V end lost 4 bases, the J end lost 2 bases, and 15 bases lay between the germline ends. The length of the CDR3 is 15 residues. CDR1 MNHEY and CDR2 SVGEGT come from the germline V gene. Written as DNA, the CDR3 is TGTGCCAGCAGTTTTAGAGGGCTTGCAACCTACGAGCAGTACTTC. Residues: CASSFRGLATYEQYF.

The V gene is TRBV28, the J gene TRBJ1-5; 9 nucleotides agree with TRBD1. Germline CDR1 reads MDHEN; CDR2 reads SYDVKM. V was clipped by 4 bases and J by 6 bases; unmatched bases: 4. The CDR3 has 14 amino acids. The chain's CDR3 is CASSYGTGSQPQHF. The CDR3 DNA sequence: TGTGCCAGCAGTTACGGGACAGGGAGTCAGCCCCAGCATTTT.

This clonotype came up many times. This chain's CDR3 is CASSAEGQGAVSSYNEQFF. The CDR3 region has the DNA TGTGCCAGCAGCGCGGAGGGGCAGGGGGCGGTTAGCTCCTACAATGAGCAGTTCTTC. The rearrangement links TRBV9 to TRBJ2-1, with TRBD1 matching 8 bases. Germline V lookup: CDR1 SGDLS, CDR2 YYNGEE. The CDR3 totals 19 residues. Unmatched junction bases numbered 14, after V lost 3 bases and J lost 0 bases.

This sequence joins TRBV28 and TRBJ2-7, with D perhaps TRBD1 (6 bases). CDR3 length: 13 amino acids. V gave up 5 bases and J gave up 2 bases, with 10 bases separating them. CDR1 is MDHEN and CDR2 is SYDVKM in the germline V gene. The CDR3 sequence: CASSTGIPYEQYF. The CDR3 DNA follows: TGTGCCAGCAGTACAGGGATCCCCTACGAGCAGTACTTC.

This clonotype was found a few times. CDR3 sequence reads: CASSLNYGPADTQYF. For the CDR3, the DNA is TGCGCCAGCAGCTTGAACTACGGTCCGGCGGATACGCAGTATTTT. The rearrangement joins TRBV5-1 to TRBJ2-3; no reliable D call. V dropped 1 base and J dropped 6 bases, with 15 bases sitting between them. This CDR3 is built from 15 residues. The germline gives CDR1 SGHRS, CDR2 YFSETQ.

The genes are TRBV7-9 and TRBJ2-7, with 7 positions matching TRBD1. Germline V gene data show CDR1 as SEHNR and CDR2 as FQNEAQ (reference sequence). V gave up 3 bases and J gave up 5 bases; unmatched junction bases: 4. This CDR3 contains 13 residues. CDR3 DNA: TGTGCCAGCAGCTTCCAGGGGGAGCACGAGCAGTACTTC. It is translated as CASSFQGEHEQYF.

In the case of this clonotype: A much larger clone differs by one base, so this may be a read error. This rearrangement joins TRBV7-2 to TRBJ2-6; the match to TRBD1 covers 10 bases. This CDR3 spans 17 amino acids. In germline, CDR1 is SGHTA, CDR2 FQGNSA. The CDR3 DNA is TGTGCCAGCAGCGCGGCCGGGACAGGGGTAGGGGGCAACGTCCTGACTTTC. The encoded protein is CASSAAGTGVGGNVLTF.

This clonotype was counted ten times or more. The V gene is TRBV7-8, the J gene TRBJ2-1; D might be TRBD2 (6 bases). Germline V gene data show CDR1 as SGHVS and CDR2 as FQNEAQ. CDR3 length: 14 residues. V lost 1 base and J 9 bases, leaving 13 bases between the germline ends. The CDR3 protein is CASSLGPSASEQFF. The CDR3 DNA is TGTGCCAGCAGCTTAGGGCCTAGCGCTAGTGAGCAGTTCTTC.

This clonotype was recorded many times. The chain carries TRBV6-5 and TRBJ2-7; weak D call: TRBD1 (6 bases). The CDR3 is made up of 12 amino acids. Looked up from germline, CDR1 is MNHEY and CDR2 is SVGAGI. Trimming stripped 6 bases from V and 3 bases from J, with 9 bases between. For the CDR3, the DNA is TGTGCCAGCAGGGACAGCCTCTACGAGCAGTACTTC. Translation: CASRDSLYEQYF.

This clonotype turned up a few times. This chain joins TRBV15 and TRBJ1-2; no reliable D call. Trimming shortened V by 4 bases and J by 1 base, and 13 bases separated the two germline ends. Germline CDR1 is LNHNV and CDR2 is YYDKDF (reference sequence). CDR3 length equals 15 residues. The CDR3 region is CATSNTRGFNYGYTF. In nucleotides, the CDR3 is TGTGCCACCAGCAATACCCGAGGCTTTAACTATGGCTACACCTTC.

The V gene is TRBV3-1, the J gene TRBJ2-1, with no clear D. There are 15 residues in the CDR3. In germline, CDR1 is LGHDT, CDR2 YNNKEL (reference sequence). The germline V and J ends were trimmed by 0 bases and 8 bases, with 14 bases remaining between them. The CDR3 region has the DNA TGTGCCAGCAGCCAAGATCAAGCTAGAGGTGATGAGCAGTTCTTC. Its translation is CASSQDQARGDEQFF.

CDR3 residues: CSVAPSTDTQYF. Here the CDR3 DNA reads TGCAGCGTTGCTCCTAGCACAGATACGCAGTATTTT. The chain has TRBV29-1 and TRBJ2-3; D gene uncertain. V was pared by 4 bases and J by 0 bases, with 5 bases between. The CDR3 consists of 12 residues. CDR1 SQVTM and CDR2 ANQGSEA come from the germline V gene.

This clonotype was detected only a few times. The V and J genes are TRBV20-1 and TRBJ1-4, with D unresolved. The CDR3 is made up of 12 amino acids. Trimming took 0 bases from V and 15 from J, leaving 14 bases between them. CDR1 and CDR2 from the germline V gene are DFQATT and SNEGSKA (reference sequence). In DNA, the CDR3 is TGCAGTGCTAGAGATGGCCGGCTTAGGATGTTTTTT. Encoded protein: CSARDGRLRMFF.

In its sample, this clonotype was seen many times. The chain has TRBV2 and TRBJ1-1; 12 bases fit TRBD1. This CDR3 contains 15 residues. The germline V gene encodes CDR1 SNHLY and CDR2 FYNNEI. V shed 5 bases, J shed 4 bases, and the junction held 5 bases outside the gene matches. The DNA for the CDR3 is TGTGCCAGCAGTCAGGGACAGGGGGCCGTCACTGAAGCTTTCTTT. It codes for CASSQGQGAVTEAFF. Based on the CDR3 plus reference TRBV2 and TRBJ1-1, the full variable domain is EPEVTQTPSHQVTQMGQEVILRCVPISNHLYFYWYRQILGQKVEFLVSFYNNEISEKSEIFDDQFSVERPDGSNFTLKIRSTKLEDSAMYFCASSQGQGAVTEAFFGQGTRLTVV.

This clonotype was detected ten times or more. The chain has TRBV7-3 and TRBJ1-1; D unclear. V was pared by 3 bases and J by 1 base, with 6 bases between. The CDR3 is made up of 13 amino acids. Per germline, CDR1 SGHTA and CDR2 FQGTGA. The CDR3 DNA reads TGTGCCAGCAGCTTCCCAGGGAACACTGAAGCTTTCTTT. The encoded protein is CASSFPGNTEAFF. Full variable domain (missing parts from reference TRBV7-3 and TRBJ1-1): GAGVSQTPSNKVTEKGKYVELRCDPISGHTALYWYRQSLGQGPEFLIYFQGTGAADDSGLPNDRFFAVRPEGSVSTLKIQRTERGDSAVYLCASSFPGNTEAFFGQGTRLTVV.

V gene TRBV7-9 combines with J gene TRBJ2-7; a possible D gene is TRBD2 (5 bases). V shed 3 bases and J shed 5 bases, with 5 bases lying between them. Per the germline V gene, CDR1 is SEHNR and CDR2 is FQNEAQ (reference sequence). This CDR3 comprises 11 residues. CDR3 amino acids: CASSFGNEQYF. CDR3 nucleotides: TGTGCCAGCAGCTTCGGGAACGAGCAGTACTTC.

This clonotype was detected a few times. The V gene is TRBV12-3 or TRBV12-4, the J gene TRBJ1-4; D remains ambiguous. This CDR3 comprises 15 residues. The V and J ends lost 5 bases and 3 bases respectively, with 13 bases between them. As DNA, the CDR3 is TGTGCCAGCAGTCCACCGGGCCTCCCTAATGAAAAACTGTTTTTT. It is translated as CASSPPGLPNEKLFF.

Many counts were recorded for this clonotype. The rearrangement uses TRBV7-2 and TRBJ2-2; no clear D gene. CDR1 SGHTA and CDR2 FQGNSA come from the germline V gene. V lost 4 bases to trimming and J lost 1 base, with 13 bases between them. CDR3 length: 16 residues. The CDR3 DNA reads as TGTGCCAGCAGCTCCCAAGCCGGGCTGAACACCGGGGAGCTGTTTTTT. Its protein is CASSSQAGLNTGELFF. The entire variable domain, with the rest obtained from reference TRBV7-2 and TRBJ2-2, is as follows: GAGVSQSPSNKVTEKGKDVELRCDPISGHTALYWYRQSLGQGLEFLIYFQGNSAPDKSGLPSDRFSAERTGGSVSTLTIQRTQQEDSAVYLCASSSQAGLNTGELFFGEGSRLTVL.

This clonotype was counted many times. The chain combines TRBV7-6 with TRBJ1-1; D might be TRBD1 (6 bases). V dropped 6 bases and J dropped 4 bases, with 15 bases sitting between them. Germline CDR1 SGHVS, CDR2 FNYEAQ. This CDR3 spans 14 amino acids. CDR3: CASSYGRGTTEAFF. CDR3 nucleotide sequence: TGTGCCAGCAGTTACGGCAGGGGAACCACTGAAGCTTTCTTT. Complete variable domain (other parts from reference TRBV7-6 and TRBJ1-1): GAGVSQSPRYKVTKRGQDVALRCDPISGHVSLYWYRQALGQGPEFLTYFNYEAQQDKSGLPNDRFSAERPEGSISTLTIQRTEQRDSAMYRCASSYGRGTTEAFFGQGTRLTVV.

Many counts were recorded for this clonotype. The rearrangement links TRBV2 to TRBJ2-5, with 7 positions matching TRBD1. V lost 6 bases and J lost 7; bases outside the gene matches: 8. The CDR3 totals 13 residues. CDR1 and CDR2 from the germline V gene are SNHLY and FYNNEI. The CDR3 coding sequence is TGTGCCAGCAGCCAGGACAGGTCTCCGACCCAGTACTTC. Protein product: CASSQDRSPTQYF.

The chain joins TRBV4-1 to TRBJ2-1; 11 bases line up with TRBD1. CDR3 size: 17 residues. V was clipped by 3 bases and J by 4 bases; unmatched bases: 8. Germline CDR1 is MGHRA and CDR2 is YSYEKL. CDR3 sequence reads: CASSHTPGQGEYNEQFF. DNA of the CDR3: TGCGCCAGCAGCCACACACCGGGACAGGGGGAATACAATGAGCAGTTCTTC.

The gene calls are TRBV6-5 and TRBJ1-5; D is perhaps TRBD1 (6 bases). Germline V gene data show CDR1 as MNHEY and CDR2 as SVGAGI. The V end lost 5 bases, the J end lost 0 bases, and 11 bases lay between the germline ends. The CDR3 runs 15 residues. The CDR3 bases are TGTGCCAGCAGTAGCGACAGGAATAGCAATCAGCCCCAGCATTTT. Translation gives CASSSDRNSNQPQHF.

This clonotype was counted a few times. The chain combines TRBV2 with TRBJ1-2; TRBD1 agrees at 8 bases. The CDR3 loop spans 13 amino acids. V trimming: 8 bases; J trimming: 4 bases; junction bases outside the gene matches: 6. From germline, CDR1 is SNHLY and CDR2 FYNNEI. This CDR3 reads CASGGQVLYGYTF. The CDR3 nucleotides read TGTGCCAGCGGGGGACAGGTCCTCTATGGCTACACCTTC.

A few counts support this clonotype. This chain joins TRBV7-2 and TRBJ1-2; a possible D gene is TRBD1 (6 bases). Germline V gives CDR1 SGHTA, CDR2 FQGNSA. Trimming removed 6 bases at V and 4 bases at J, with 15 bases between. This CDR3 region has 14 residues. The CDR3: CASSSGGGLYGYTF. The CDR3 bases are TGTGCCAGCAGTTCGGGGGGGGGGCTCTATGGCTACACCTTC.

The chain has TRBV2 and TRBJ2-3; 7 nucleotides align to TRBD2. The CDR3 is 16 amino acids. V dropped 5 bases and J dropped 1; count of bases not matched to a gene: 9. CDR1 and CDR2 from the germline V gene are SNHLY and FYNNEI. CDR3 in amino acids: CASSLQGAGGTDTQYF. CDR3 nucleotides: TGTGCCAGCAGTCTCCAAGGGGCGGGGGGCACAGATACGCAGTATTTT.

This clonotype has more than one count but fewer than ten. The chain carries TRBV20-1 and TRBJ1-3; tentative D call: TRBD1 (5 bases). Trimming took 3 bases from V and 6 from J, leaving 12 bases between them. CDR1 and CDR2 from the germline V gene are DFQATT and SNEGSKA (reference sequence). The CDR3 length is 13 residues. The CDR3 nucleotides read TGCAGTGCTAGTCCGGGACTCTCAAACACCATATATTTT. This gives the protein CSASPGLSNTIYF.

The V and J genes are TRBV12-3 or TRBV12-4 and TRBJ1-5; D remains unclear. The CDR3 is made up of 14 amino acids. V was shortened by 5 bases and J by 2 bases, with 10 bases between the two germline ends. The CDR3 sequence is CASSPQLGNQPQHF. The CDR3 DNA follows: TGTGCCAGCAGTCCTCAGCTAGGCAATCAGCCCCAGCATTTT.

The CDR3 sequence: CASSYSSLDGYTF. The CDR3, as DNA: TGTGCCAGCAGTTACTCGAGCCTGGATGGCTACACCTTC. This rearrangement joins TRBV6-5 to TRBJ1-2; D is uncertain. The CDR3 is made up of 13 amino acids. Trimming pared 0 bases from V and 6 bases from J, leaving 8 bases between. Germline CDR1 reads MNHEY; CDR2 reads SVGAGI.

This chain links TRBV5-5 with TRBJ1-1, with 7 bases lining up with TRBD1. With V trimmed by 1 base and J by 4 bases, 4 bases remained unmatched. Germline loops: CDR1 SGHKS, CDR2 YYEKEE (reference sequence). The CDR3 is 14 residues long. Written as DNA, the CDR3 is TGTGCCAGCAGCTTGTGGGAGGGGGCCACTGAAGCTTTCTTT. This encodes CASSLWEGATEAFF.

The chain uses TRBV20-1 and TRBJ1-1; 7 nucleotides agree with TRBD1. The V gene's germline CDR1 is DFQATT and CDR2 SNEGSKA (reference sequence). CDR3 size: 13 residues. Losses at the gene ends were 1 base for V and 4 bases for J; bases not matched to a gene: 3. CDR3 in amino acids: CSARVPGGTEAFF. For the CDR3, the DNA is TGCAGTGCTAGAGTACCAGGGGGCACTGAAGCTTTCTTT.

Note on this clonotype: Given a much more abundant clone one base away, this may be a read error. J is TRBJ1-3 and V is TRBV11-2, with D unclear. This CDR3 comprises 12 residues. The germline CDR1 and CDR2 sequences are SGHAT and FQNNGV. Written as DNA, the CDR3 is TGTGGCAGCAGCTTATACGGAAACACCATATATTTT. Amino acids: CGSSLYGNTIYF.